These 15 T cell receptor beta chains originate from one sample sequenced in a study of T cells in severe cutaneous drug reactions. The iRepertoire multiplex PCR system with TCR subtype-specific primers built both bulk and single-cell libraries. TCRdb reprocessed the multiplex PCR reads; each CDR3 protein has one entry and no DNA is given. Its table records about 1,200 distinct CDR3 sequences. The patients sequenced had a carbamazepine-induced Stevens-Johnson syndrome or toxic epidermal necrolysis reaction. The specimen was cells from a skin blister. These receptors came from a human donor with Stevens-Johnson syndrome, a severe cutaneous drug reaction.

By frequency, this clonotype registers medium-sized. J is TRBJ2-3 and V is TRBV20-1. CDR3 length: 12 residues. Germline V gene data show CDR1 as DFQATT and CDR2 as SNEGSKA (reference sequence). The CDR3 loop reads CSAGISTDTQYF.

This chain joins TRBV5-6 and TRBJ2-3; the D gene TCRdb calls, TRBD1, cannot be checked with no DNA. The CDR3 covers 14 residues. In germline, CDR1 is SGHDT, CDR2 YYEEEE. The CDR3 loop reads CASSIGRGADTQYF.

This clonotype counts as medium-sized by frequency. This sequence joins TRBV29-1 and TRBJ1-2; TCRdb calls TRBD1, which cannot be checked without DNA. Germline V gene data show CDR1 as SQVTM and CDR2 as ANQGSEA. This CDR3 spans 14 amino acids. The CDR3 loop reads CSVLNAGPNYGYTF. Based on the CDR3 plus reference TRBV29-1 and TRBJ1-2, the full variable domain is SAVISQKPSRDICQRGTSLTIQCQVDSQVTMMFWYRQQPGQSLTLIATANQGSEATYESGFVIDKFPISRPNLTFSTLTVSNMSPEDSSIYLCSVLNAGPNYGYTFGSGTRLTVV.

Measured by frequency, this clonotype is large (0.1 to 1%). CDR3 residues: CASGLGAKNTEAFF. V gene TRBV12-5 combines with J gene TRBJ1-1. The CDR3 is 14 amino acids. The germline V gene has CDR1 LGHNT and CDR2 FRNRAP.

In terms of frequency, this clonotype is medium-sized. The chain links TRBV5-6 to TRBJ2-1; the D call of TRBD1 rests on TCRdb alone, since no DNA is present to check it. CDR1 and CDR2 (germline): SGHDT, YYEEEE. The CDR3 runs 16 residues. CDR3 amino acids: CASSFGAGTIYNEQFF.

By frequency, this clonotype registers large. This chain connects TRBV15 to TRBJ2-7; TCRdb lists TRBD1, though no DNA is available to test this call. This CDR3 is 16 amino acids long. Per the germline V gene, CDR1 is LNHNV and CDR2 is YYDKDF (reference sequence). The CDR3 region is CATSRDYDRGLDEQYF.

This clonotype registers large (0.1 to 1%) by frequency. The chain couples TRBV6-6 to TRBJ2-6; the TCRdb call, TRBD1, lacks DNA for checking. There are 15 residues in the CDR3. The germline V gene encodes CDR1 MNHNY and CDR2 SVGAGI (reference sequence). The CDR3 reads CAGSLGQAGANVLTF.

Judged by frequency, this clonotype is medium-sized (0.01 to 0.1%). The CDR3 sequence: CASSQEIGDSRALF. The gene calls are TRBV4-3 and TRBJ1-1. Per germline, CDR1 LGHNA and CDR2 YSLEER. CDR3 length equals 14 residues.

This clonotype is classed as medium-sized (0.01 to 0.1%) by frequency. The rearrangement joins TRBV28 to TRBJ1-5; the D call of TRBD1 rests on TCRdb alone, since no DNA is present to check it. Germline V gene lookup returns CDR1 MDHEN and CDR2 SYDVKM. This CDR3 spans 15 amino acids. The CDR3 region is CASRKTGGSNQPQHF. Combining the CDR3 with reference TRBV28 and TRBJ1-5 gives the whole variable domain DVKVTQSSRYLVKRTGEKVFLECVQDMDHENMFWYRQDPGLGLRLIYFSYDVKMKEKGDIPEGYSVSREKKERFSLILESASTNQTSMYLCASRKTGGSNQPQHFGDGTRLSIL.

This rearrangement joins TRBV24-1 to TRBJ2-1; TCRdb selects TRBD2, and the lack of DNA leaves this call unchecked. The CDR3 spans 16 residues. CDR1 is KGHDR and CDR2 is SFDVKD in the germline V gene. The CDR3 reads CATSDSWTSNVNEQFF.

This clonotype is medium-sized (0.01 to 0.1%) by frequency. The gene calls are TRBV7-2 and TRBJ1-1. Germline values: CDR1 SGHTA, CDR2 FQGNSA. There are 14 residues in the CDR3. The CDR3 reads CASSLGGLSTEAFF.

Judged by frequency, this clonotype is medium-sized (0.01 to 0.1%). The rearrangement links TRBV20-1 to TRBJ1-6; TCRdb indicates TRBD1, and absent DNA this call remains unverified. CDR3 length: 16 amino acids. Germline V CDR1 and CDR2: DFQATT, SNEGSKA (reference sequence). The CDR3: CSARDDRRAHNSPLHF.

This clonotype registers medium-sized by frequency. This chain joins TRBV20-1 and TRBJ2-3; TCRdb indicates TRBD2, and absent DNA this call remains unverified. This CDR3 has 16 residues. Looked up from germline, CDR1 is DFQATT and CDR2 is SNEGSKA (reference sequence). The CDR3 reads CSATGFGLAGTDTQYF.

The chain recombines TRBV2 with TRBJ1-1. CDR1 is SNHLY and CDR2 is FYNNEI in the germline V gene. The CDR3 covers 14 residues. The CDR3 protein is CASSERGPYTEAFF.

The chain joins TRBV19 to TRBJ2-7. The germline V gene has CDR1 LNHDA and CDR2 SQIVND (reference sequence). The CDR3 runs to 13 residues. CDR3 protein: CASSKGYSYEQYF.